This is a list of T cell receptor beta chains from one sample in a study of blood T cells in healthy people across ages. MiXCR was run by TCRdb on the 5' RACE reads, yielding one entry per CDR3 protein. The sample lists 1.5 million to 2 million distinct CDR3 sequences; about two fifths were seen once. Material for sequencing was blood. These receptor sequences come from a human donor in good health. The CDR3 runs from the conserved cysteine through the conserved F or W. D genes are given only for firm matches. Clone size is stated in some rows and not others, as once, few, many or a class when expanded.

D gene	V gene	J gene	clone size	CDR3 DNA	CDR3 protein
.	TRBV4-3	TRBJ1-5	.	TGCGCCAGCAGCCCTATTCAGGGGACTGATCAGCCCCAGCATTTT	CASSPIQGTDQPQHF
TRBD1	TRBV6-5	TRBJ2-5	few	TGTGCCAGCAGTTATAATCGGGACAGGGGAGAGACCCAGTACTTC	CASSYNRDRGETQYF
.	TRBV6-6	TRBJ2-7	.	TGTGCCAGCAGTTGGGAATTAGAACAACGGTACGAGCAGTACTTC	CASSWELEQRYEQYF
.	TRBV7-2	TRBJ1-5	.	TGTGCCAGCAGCTTATCTTGGGGCGGGCAGCCCCAGCATTTT	CASSLSWGGQPQHF
.	TRBV3-1	TRBJ1-6	.	TGTGCCAGCAGCCAAGACCTGGGAAGAAATTCACCCCTCCACTTT	CASSQDLGRNSPLHF
TRBD1	TRBV7-9	TRBJ2-3	.	TGTGCCAGCAGACCGAACAGGGGCTCTAGCACAGATACGCAGTATTTT	CASRPNRGSSTDTQYF
.	TRBV7-9	TRBJ2-2	.	TGTGCCAGCAGCTTACCCACGCGCACCGGGGAGCTGTTTTTT	CASSLPTRTGELFF
.	TRBV18	TRBJ2-1	.	TGTGCCAGCTCAATACAGGCATTCTCCTACAATGAGCAGTTCTTC	CASSIQAFSYNEQFF
.	TRBV11-2	TRBJ1-1	.	TGTGCCAGCAGCTTAGGGTTGGACAGAGCTGAAGCTTTCTTT	CASSLGLDRAEAFF
.	TRBV5-1	TRBJ1-1	once	TGCGCCAGCAGCCTAGGCCCTCGACAGGAAGCTTTCTTT	CASSLGPRQEAFF
.	TRBV20-1	TRBJ2-3	few	TGCAGTGCTAGAGAGGTGCGGACCTTTTGGCAGTATTTT	CSAREVRTFWQYF
.	TRBV18	TRBJ2-6	once	TGTGCCAGCTCACCGAGCAGGGAACATCCAAGCTCTGGGGCCAACGTCCTGACTTTC	CASSPSREHPSSGANVLTF
TRBD1	TRBV5-1	TRBJ1-1	.	TGCGCCAGCAGCCTAAGACAGGGGGCGCTTAATGAAGCTTTCTTT	CASSLRQGALNEAFF
.	TRBV6-2/TRBV6-3	TRBJ1-1	.	TGTGCCAGCAGCCAAACAGGGAAAGCTTTCTTT	CASSQTGKAFF
.	TRBV28	TRBJ2-1	many	TGTGCCAGCAGTCCCCACACCCCCGGGGGAAATGAGCAGTTCTTC	CASSPHTPGGNEQFF
.	TRBV10-3	TRBJ2-2	.	TGTGCCATCAGTGAGCAGGGGCAGAACACCGGGGAGCTGTTTTTT	CAISEQGQNTGELFF
.	TRBV7-3	TRBJ2-1	.	TGTGCCAGCAGCTTAAACCCTAGTAGAACCTACAATGAGCAGTTCTTC	CASSLNPSRTYNEQFF
.	TRBV7-6	TRBJ2-3	.	TGTGCCAGCAGCTTGGGATTCTTGGGGGGGGGCGAGGATACGCAGTATTTT	CASSLGFLGGGEDTQYF
TRBD2	TRBV6-5	TRBJ2-1	.	TGTGCCAGCACAGTGGGCGGGGGGCCTTACAATGAGCAGTTCTTC	CASTVGGGPYNEQFF
TRBD1	TRBV3-1	TRBJ2-5	.	TGTGCCAGCAGCCCTACGGACAGGGGCCGAGGGGGTGAGCAGTACTTC	CASSPTDRGRGGEQYF
.	TRBV6-2/TRBV6-3	TRBJ2-3	few	TGTGCCAGCAGTAACCAACATCGCGCGCAGTATTTT	CASSNQHRAQYF
.	TRBV7-9	TRBJ1-4	.	TGTGCCAGCAGCCGTCCCGGTGAAAAACTGTTTTTT	CASSRPGEKLFF
TRBD1	TRBV7-2	TRBJ1-2	.	TGTGCCAGCAGCTTAAATTCAGGGGGCGATTACTATGGCTACACCTTC	CASSLNSGGDYYGYTF
TRBD1	TRBV6-6	TRBJ1-6	.	TGTGCCAGCAGTTACTACTCAGGACAGGGTGATTCACCCCTCCACTTT	CASSYYSGQGDSPLHF
.	TRBV28	TRBJ2-1	.	TGTGCCAGCAGTTCGGATGGGGGGAAGGGGTTAGGCGCCTACAATGAGCAGTTCTTC	CASSSDGGKGLGAYNEQFF
TRBD2	TRBV4-1	TRBJ2-5	.	TGCGCCAGCAGCCAAGACAGGACTAGCGGGACCCAAGAGACCCAGTACTTC	CASSQDRTSGTQETQYF
TRBD1	TRBV12-3/TRBV12-4	TRBJ2-1	.	TGTGCCAGCAGTTTGATCAGCTCAGGACAGGGAATCAATGAGCAGTTCTTC	CASSLISSGQGINEQFF